A selection of T cell receptor beta chains follows, all from one sample in a study of PD-1 blockade in classical Hodgkin lymphoma. Libraries were prepared by immunoSEQ multiplex PCR; TCRdb keeps only in-frame clonotypes and omits some of them. This sample carries more than 90,000 clones, roughly four fifths of them seen once, and the ten largest clones take roughly 15%. The sample in question was peripheral blood mononuclear cells (PBMCs), obtained before the second cycle of nivolumab. These receptors were collected from a human donor with classical Hodgkin lymphoma. The CDR3 runs from the conserved cysteine through the conserved F or W.

j_call | cdr3_length | v_call | cdr3_aa
TRBJ1-6 | 14 | TRBV12-5 | CASGLGDRPSPLHF
TRBJ2-2 | 14 | TRBV30 | CAWRGGIESGELFF
TRBJ2-2 | 14 | TRBV19 | CASTIAGRTGELFF
TRBJ2-1 | 14 | TRBV5-1 | CASSLGAVDNEQFF
TRBJ1-1 | 16 | TRBV19 | CASSIRVGSANTEAFF
TRBJ2-2 | 15 | TRBV28 | CASSLGTSGSGELFF
TRBJ2-3 | 16 | TRBV19 | CASRHRGTGAPDTQYF
TRBJ1-1 | 14 | TRBV19 | CASRSPSGGTEAFF
TRBJ2-1 | 14 | TRBV10-3 | CAISESTGGDEQFF
TRBJ2-2 | 18 | TRBV10-3 | CAISETPRGAGVTGELFF
TRBJ1-2 | 14 | TRBV29-1 | CSVEDRTVSGGYTF
TRBJ2-7 | 16 | TRBV9 | CASSQGGSGRAGEQYF
TRBJ2-7 | 15 | TRBV9 | CASSAGLAAAYEQYF
TRBJ1-2 | 13 | TRBV10-3 | CAITGAGNYGYTF
TRBJ2-2 | 16 | TRBV18 | CASSLGVAPNTGELFF
TRBJ2-4 | 17 | TRBV27 | CASSRRGEREAKNIQYF
TRBJ2-3 | 14 | TRBV5-1 | CASTYSGYTDTQYF
TRBJ2-3 | 15 | TRBV7-8 | CASRKTSAGTDTQYF
TRBJ2-7 | 13 | TRBV5-6 | CASSWSGGGEQYF
TRBJ2-7 | 16 | TRBV5-4 | CASSPSGQATTYEQYF
TRBJ2-7 | 14 | TRBV7-2 | CASSTRTGVDEQYF
TRBJ2-1 | 16 | TRBV5-1 | CASSLAAGLVLYEQFF
TRBJ2-3 | 12 | TRBV29-1 | CSVEEGADTQYF
TRBJ2-1 | 15 | TRBV15 | CATSMGGRGYNEQFF
TRBJ1-5 | 13 | TRBV2 | CASSEAVNQPQHF
TRBJ2-1 | 14 | TRBV19 | CASRASGSRNEQFF
TRBJ2-1 | 14 | TRBV7-6 | CAVHRAGSYNEQFF
TRBJ2-5 | 15 | TRBV5-4 | CASSLRREGKETQYF
TRBJ2-4 | 15 | TRBV5-1 | CASSSGRFAKNIQYF
TRBJ1-5 | 13 | TRBV5-5 | CASSLSSNQPQHF
TRBJ2-5 | 15 | TRBV4-2 | CASSQGTDPGETQYF
TRBJ2-3 | 15 | TRBV19 | CASRPVQESTDTQYF
TRBJ2-3 | 14 | TRBV5-1 | CASSLGLAGGTQYF
TRBJ1-2 | 14 | TRBV6-1 | CASSEARGMYGYTF
TRBJ2-7 | 14 | TRBV7-2 | CASSSRQLSYEQYF
TRBJ2-2 | 13 | TRBV9 | CASSRLVTGELFF
TRBJ2-5 | 17 | TRBV14 | CASSQIGGGRGQETQYF
TRBJ1-5 | 16 | TRBV28 | CASSLSATDSNQPQHF
TRBJ1-4 | 16 | TRBV19 | CATKPGTRATNEKLFF
TRBJ2-7 | 16 | TRBV7-6 | CASSEWVGLRVGEQYF
TRBJ1-2 | 13 | TRBV27 | CASSFLDSYGYTF
TRBJ2-7 | 14 | TRBV5-1 | CASSTLAGAPEQYF
TRBJ2-3 | 15 | TRBV2 | CASSETSGRGHTQYF
TRBJ2-2 | 14 | TRBV19 | CASSMLGEVGELFF
TRBJ2-6 | 18 | TRBV27 | CASSLFLPGATGANVLTF
TRBJ1-1 | 13 | TRBV18 | CASSLGTDTEAFF
TRBJ2-7 | 14 | TRBV19 | CASSMAPSSYEQYF
TRBJ2-7 | 12 | TRBV7-9 | CASSSDVYEQYF
TRBJ1-2 | 13 | TRBV7-9 | CASSLFQGYGYTF
TRBJ1-5 | 15 | TRBV10-3 | CAISGAKGGNQPQHF
TRBJ2-7 | 14 | TRBV4-1 | CASSQVVNSYEQYF
TRBJ2-3 | 14 | TRBV6-6 | CASRQGGRRDTQYF
TRBJ2-7 | 15 | TRBV5-4 | CASSLVGGFSYEQYF
TRBJ2-5 | 14 | TRBV10-3 | CAISDNWAEETQYF
TRBJ2-7 | 17 | TRBV12-5 | CASGPHGGGSLSYEQYF